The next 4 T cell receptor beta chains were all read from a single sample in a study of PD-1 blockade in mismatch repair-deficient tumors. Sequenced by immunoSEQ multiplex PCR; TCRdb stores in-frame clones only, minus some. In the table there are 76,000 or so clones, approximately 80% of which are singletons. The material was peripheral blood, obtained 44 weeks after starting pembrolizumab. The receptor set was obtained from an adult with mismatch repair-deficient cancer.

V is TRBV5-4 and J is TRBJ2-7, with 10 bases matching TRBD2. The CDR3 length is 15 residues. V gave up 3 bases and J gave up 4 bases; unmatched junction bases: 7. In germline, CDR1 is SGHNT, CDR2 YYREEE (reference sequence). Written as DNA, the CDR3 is TGTGCCAGCAGCTCATATCTAGCGGGAGCGTACGAGCAGTACTTC. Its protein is CASSSYLAGAYEQYF.

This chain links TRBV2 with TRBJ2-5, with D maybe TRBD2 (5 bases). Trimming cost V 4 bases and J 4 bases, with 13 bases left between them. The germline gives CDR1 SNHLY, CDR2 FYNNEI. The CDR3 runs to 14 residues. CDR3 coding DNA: TGTGCCAGCAGTGGTGAGGGCTCCTCAGAGACCCAGTACTTC. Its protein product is CASSGEGSSETQYF.

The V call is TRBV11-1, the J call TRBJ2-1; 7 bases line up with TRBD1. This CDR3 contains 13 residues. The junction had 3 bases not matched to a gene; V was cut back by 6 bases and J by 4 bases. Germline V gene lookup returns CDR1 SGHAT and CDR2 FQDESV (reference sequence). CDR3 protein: CASRSTGYNEQFF. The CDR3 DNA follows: TGTGCCAGCAGGTCGACAGGGTACAATGAGCAGTTCTTC.

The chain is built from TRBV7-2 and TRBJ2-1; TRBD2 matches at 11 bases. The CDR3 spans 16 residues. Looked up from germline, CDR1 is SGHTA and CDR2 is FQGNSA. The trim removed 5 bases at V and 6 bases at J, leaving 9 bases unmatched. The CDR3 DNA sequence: TGTGCCAGCAGCCCTACTAGCGGGAGTGGGGGCAATGAGCAGTTCTTC. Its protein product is CASSPTSGSGGNEQFF.